This TCR beta chain was retrieved from a study of blood T cells in healthy people across ages. Overall study results and limits: The unknown donor CMV status may have confounded expanded clonotype changes.

Concerning this clonotype itself: Antigen unknown.

The second PCR ran roughly 6 to 11 cycles with a sample-barcoded 5' primer and J-beta primers. TCRdb ran MiXCR on the 5' RACE reads and lists one entry per CDR3 protein. There are 1.5 million to 1.9 million distinct CDR3 sequences in the sample; 40% to 45% occur only once, and over 3.5% lies in the top ten. Material for sequencing was blood. This sequence originates from a woman aged 18-29 years in good health.

This CDR3 reads CASEEGAGEKLFF. CDR3 coding DNA: TGTGCCAGCGAGGAGGGGGCGGGTGAAAAACTGTTTTTT. The gene calls are TRBV12-3 or TRBV12-4 and TRBJ1-4; the match to TRBD1 covers 7 bases. Losses at the gene ends were 8 bases for V and 7 bases for J; bases not matched to a gene: 7. The CDR3 is made up of 13 amino acids.